The 30 T cell receptor beta chains given below trace back to one sample, sequenced in a study of cytomegalovirus exposure and HLA in healthy donors. Vbeta (60) and Jbeta (13) primers were used in the PCR. This table comes from immunoSEQ multiplex PCR, and its TCRdb copy is limited to in-frame clones, with some not included. The profile shows about 130,000 clones, about 76% of them singletons. Sequences were obtained from PBMCs. Receptors were obtained from a male donor in good health and CMV-seronegative.

The chain joins TRBV5-1 to TRBJ1-1; D might be TRBD1 (5 bases). Germline V gene data show CDR1 as SGHRS and CDR2 as YFSETQ. Trimming took off 3 bases at V and 3 bases at J, with 15 bases between the two ends. CDR3 length: 15 residues. The CDR3 DNA sequence: TGCGCCAGCAGCTATACTCAGGGTGCGTACACTGAAGCTTTCTTT. This codes for CASSYTQGAYTEAFF.

This chain links TRBV11-2 with TRBJ1-2, with D possibly being TRBD1 (6 bases). The V end was cut by 5 bases, the J end by 0 bases, with 13 bases between. CDR3 size: 15 residues. The germline V gene encodes CDR1 SGHAT and CDR2 FQNNGV. The CDR3 protein is CASSLRDTTNYGYTF. For the CDR3, the DNA is TGTGCCAGCAGCCTCCGGGACACAACTAACTATGGCTACACCTTC.

V usage is TRBV9 and J usage is TRBJ2-2; D not resolved. CDR1 is SGDLS, CDR2 YYNGEE, per germline. The CDR3 has 13 amino acids. With 0 bases removed from V and 8 bases from J, the gap between germline ends came to 8 bases. DNA for the CDR3: TGTGCCAGCAGCGTAGTGCAGGATGGGGAGCTGTTTTTT. Translated: CASSVVQDGELFF. The full variable domain, completed using reference TRBV9 and TRBJ2-2, is DSGVTQTPKHLITATGQRVTLRCSPRSGDLSVYWYQQSLDQGLQFLIQYYNGEERAKGNILERFSAQQFPDLHSELNLSSLELGDSALYFCASSVVQDGELFFGEGSRLTVL.

V is TRBV5-3 and J is TRBJ2-7, with 8 bases identical to TRBD1. TRBV5-3 is identified as an open reading frame with a role that is uncertain. The CDR3 contains 16 residues. The ends lost 0 bases at V and 3 bases at J; junction bases unmatched: 8. CDR3 loop: CARSLVRTGLHYEQYF. The CDR3 DNA reads as TGTGCCAGAAGCTTGGTTCGGACAGGGCTTCACTACGAGCAGTACTTC.

The chain is built from TRBV6-1 and TRBJ1-2, with a possible D match to TRBD1 (6 bases). The CDR3 spans 13 residues. Germline CDR1 is MNHNS and CDR2 is SASEGT. The V gene lost 3 bases and the J gene lost 8 bases, with 13 bases spanning the gap. DNA of the CDR3: TGTGCCAGCAGTGAGGGGGCTTCGGGCGGCTACACCTTC. Its translation is CASSEGASGGYTF.

V and J are TRBV7-2 and TRBJ1-4, with D possibly being TRBD1 (6 bases). CDR3 length: 14 amino acids. Trimming removed 4 bases from V and 8 bases from J, with 14 bases in between. Germline values: CDR1 SGHTA, CDR2 FQGNSA. Here the CDR3 reads CASSSPGQIEKLFF. DNA of the CDR3: TGTGCCAGCAGCTCCCCGGGACAAATAGAAAAACTGTTTTTT.

This chain connects TRBV4-1 to TRBJ2-7; 8 nucleotides line up with TRBD1. Germline CDR1 reads MGHRA; CDR2 reads YSYEKL. Trimming at V came to 4 bases and at J to 2 bases, leaving 4 bases not matched to a gene. CDR3 length: 14 residues. In DNA form, the CDR3 reads TGCGCCAGCAGCCTGGGACAGGAGGCCTACGAGCAGTACTTC. Translating it yields CASSLGQEAYEQYF.

The V gene is TRBV4-3, the J gene TRBJ1-1; 9 positions match TRBD1. The length of the CDR3 is 16 residues. Unmatched junction bases numbered 7, after V lost 0 bases and J lost 5 bases. Germline V gives CDR1 LGHNA, CDR2 YSLEER. The CDR3 is CASSQDTGQGKTEAFF. In nucleotides, the CDR3 is TGCGCCAGCAGCCAAGATACAGGACAGGGGAAAACTGAAGCTTTCTTT.

The sample holds a few counts of this clone. This chain joins TRBV5-1 and TRBJ2-3, with TRBD1 identical over 8 bases. This CDR3 is 14 amino acids long. From germline, CDR1 is SGHRS and CDR2 YFSETQ. The ends lost 4 bases at V and 0 bases at J; junction bases unmatched: 1. The CDR3 nucleotides read TGCGCCAGCAGCCGGACAGGGAGCACAGATACGCAGTATTTT. Translated: CASSRTGSTDTQYF.

V gene TRBV6-1 combines with J gene TRBJ2-2, with 9 bases fitting TRBD2. CDR1 is MNHNS, CDR2 SASEGT, per germline. The V gene end was trimmed by 5 bases and the J gene end by 6 bases; junction bases not matched to a gene: 7. CDR3 size: 15 residues. CDR3: CASSFSGSVAGELFF. The CDR3 coding sequence is TGTGCCAGCAGTTTTAGCGGGAGTGTCGCCGGGGAGCTGTTTTTT.

The genes are TRBV2 and TRBJ1-5; tentative D call: TRBD1 (5 bases). Trimming removed 6 bases from V and 3 bases from J, with 12 bases in between. The V gene's germline CDR1 is SNHLY and CDR2 FYNNEI. The CDR3 spans 14 residues. The CDR3 spells CASRGDSNNQPQHF. CDR3 in DNA: TGTGCCAGCAGGGGCGACAGCAACAATCAGCCCCAGCATTTT. The full variable domain, in which reference TRBV2 and TRBJ1-5 provide the parts outside the CDR3, is EPEVTQTPSHQVTQMGQEVILRCVPISNHLYFYWYRQILGQKVEFLVSFYNNEISEKSEIFDDQFSVERPDGSNFTLKIRSTKLEDSAMYFCASRGDSNNQPQHFGDGTRLSIL.

The table lists this clone with a count of one. This chain connects TRBV18 to TRBJ2-2; the D is unclear. The germline V gene has CDR1 KGHSH and CDR2 LQKENI. V was cut by 8 bases and J by 0 bases, with 10 bases left in between. The CDR3 runs 14 residues. The CDR3 protein is CASQRGANTGELFF. The DNA of the CDR3 is TGTGCCAGCCAGCGCGGAGCGAACACCGGGGAGCTGTTTTTT.

This clone turned up a few times. This chain connects TRBV5-1 to TRBJ2-7; D is possibly TRBD1 (6 bases). The germline V and J ends were trimmed by 1 base and 2 bases, with 7 bases remaining between them. The length of the CDR3 is 13 residues. CDR1 and CDR2 (germline): SGHRS, YFSETQ. In nucleotides, the CDR3 is TGCGCCAGCAGCTTGACAGGGCCCTACGAGCAGTACTTC. Translating it yields CASSLTGPYEQYF.

The V and J genes are TRBV9 and TRBJ1-3; D is ambiguous. Germline V CDR1 and CDR2: SGDLS, YYNGEE. Trimming pared 0 bases from V and 4 bases from J, leaving 11 bases between. CDR3 size: 15 residues. The DNA for the CDR3 is TGTGCCAGCAGCGTAGCTGTGCGGGCGGGAAACACCATATATTTT. It yields the protein CASSVAVRAGNTIYF.

The chain recombines TRBV15 with TRBJ2-7; a weak D match, TRBD2 (5 bases). This CDR3 has 12 residues. In germline, CDR1 is LNHNV, CDR2 YYDKDF (reference sequence). Trimming shortened V by 11 bases and J by 0 bases, and 11 bases separated the two germline ends. The CDR3 protein is CAVGGYSYEQYF. CDR3 in DNA: TGTGCCGTTGGAGGATACTCCTACGAGCAGTACTTC.

The CDR3 protein is CASSRTAYSNQPQHF. The CDR3, as DNA: TGTGCCAGCAGCCGGACAGCGTATAGCAATCAGCCCCAGCATTTT. The chain is built from TRBV6-5 and TRBJ1-5, with D possibly being TRBD1 (6 bases). Per germline, CDR1 MNHEY and CDR2 SVGAGI. The V end was cut by 6 bases, the J end by 0 bases, with 12 bases between. CDR3 length: 15 amino acids.

The chain links TRBV7-2 to TRBJ2-2; TRBD1 agrees at 8 bases. The CDR3 is 14 amino acids. Germline V gene sequence: CDR1 SGHTA, CDR2 FQGNSA. The V and J ends lost 5 bases and 9 bases, in that order; junction bases with no gene match: 8. The CDR3 loop reads CASSPGGQARELFF. The CDR3 DNA follows: TGTGCCAGCAGCCCAGGGGGACAGGCCCGGGAGCTGTTTTTT.

J is TRBJ1-4 and V is TRBV7-9; D is perhaps TRBD1 (6 bases). Germline CDR1 and CDR2: SEHNR and FQNEAQ (reference sequence). The CDR3 length is 16 residues. Between the trimmed V and J ends, which lost 4 bases and 5 bases, there was a span of 17 bases. CDR3 nucleotides: TGTGCCAGCAGCTCTAGCAGCAGGGGAGGGAATGAAAAACTGTTTTTT. Its translation is CASSSSSRGGNEKLFF.

The CDR3 DNA reads TGCGCCAGCAGCTTGGGACAGTCGAACACTGAAGCTTTCTTT. It translates to CASSLGQSNTEAFF. This chain joins TRBV5-1 and TRBJ1-1, with D perhaps TRBD1 (5 bases). Germline lookup yields CDR1 SGHRS and CDR2 YFSETQ. The V end lost 0 bases, the J end lost 1 base, and 7 bases lay between the germline ends. The CDR3 spans 14 residues.

DNA of the CDR3: TGCGCCAGCAGCAGGGACAGCCAGTCCGAAGCTTTCTTT. This encodes CASSRDSQSEAFF. The rearrangement uses TRBV5-1 and TRBJ1-1; 7 bases map to TRBD1. V was clipped by 4 bases and J by 8 bases; unmatched bases: 8. Germline assignment: CDR1 SGHRS and CDR2 YFSETQ. CDR3 length: 13 residues.

This clone was observed a single time. The chain recombines TRBV2 with TRBJ1-4, with D possibly being TRBD1 (6 bases). There are 15 residues in the CDR3. The germline gives CDR1 SNHLY, CDR2 FYNNEI. Trimming removed 6 bases from V and 8 bases from J, with 19 bases in between. CDR3 in amino acids: CASREGKGVLEKLFF. CDR3 coding DNA: TGTGCCAGCAGAGAGGGGAAGGGGGTTCTGGAAAAACTGTTTTTT.

This CDR3 is CASSAGTANTGELFF. The CDR3 bases are TGTGCCAGCAGTGCCGGGACAGCGAACACCGGGGAGCTGTTTTTT. The gene calls are TRBV6-4 and TRBJ2-2; 7 nucleotides match TRBD1. The ends lost 4 bases at V and 0 bases at J; junction bases unmatched: 2. CDR1 and CDR2 from the germline V gene are MRHNA and SNTAGT. There are 15 residues in the CDR3.

The CDR3 loop reads CASSQDLASGGSTDTQYF. CDR3 in DNA: TGTGCCAGCAGCCAAGATCTGGCTAGCGGGGGTAGCACAGATACGCAGTATTTT. This chain uses TRBV4-2 with TRBJ2-3; 10 nucleotides align to TRBD2. The V and J ends lost 0 bases and 0 bases, in that order; junction bases with no gene match: 6. Germline V gene lookup returns CDR1 LGHNA and CDR2 YNFKEQ. This CDR3 has 18 residues.

The rearrangement uses TRBV14 and TRBJ2-4, with D unresolved. CDR1 is SGHDN, CDR2 FVKESK, per germline. Trimming stripped 3 bases from V and 0 bases from J, with 6 bases between. The CDR3 covers 14 residues. This chain's CDR3 is CASSQALAKNIQYF. CDR3 bases: TGTGCCAGCAGCCAGGCCTTAGCCAAAAACATTCAGTACTTC.

The chain combines TRBV19 with TRBJ2-1, with D unresolved. V lost 10 bases, J lost 3 bases, and 10 bases lay in between. The CDR3 sequence is 12 residues long. Germline-derived CDR1 and CDR2 are LNHDA and SQIVND (reference sequence). CDR3 sequence: CATRLSYNEQFF. The CDR3 nucleotides are TGTGCCACCCGCCTGAGCTACAATGAGCAGTTCTTC. Using reference TRBV19 and TRBJ2-1 for the parts outside the CDR3, the full variable domain is DGGITQSPKYLFRKEGQNVTLSCEQNLNHDAMYWYRQDPGQGLRLIYYSQIVNDFQKGDIAEGYSVSREKKESFPLTVTSAQKNPTAFYLCATRLSYNEQFFGPGTRLTVL.

The chain employs TRBV15 and TRBJ1-6; D is unresolved. V was shortened by 2 bases and J by 5 bases, with 10 bases between the two germline ends. Germline V CDR1 and CDR2: LNHNV, YYDKDF (reference sequence). The CDR3 loop spans 15 amino acids. The CDR3 is CATSRFRDNNSPLHF. CDR3 nucleotides: TGTGCCACCAGCAGATTCCGGGATAATAATTCACCCCTCCACTTT.

The rearrangement joins TRBV19 to TRBJ2-1; maybe TRBD2 (6 bases). CDR1 and CDR2 from the germline V gene are LNHDA and SQIVND (reference sequence). The CDR3 consists of 16 residues. Trimming cost V 2 bases and J 1 base, with 12 bases left between them. Here the CDR3 reads CASSISLAHSYNEQFF. The CDR3, as DNA: TGTGCCAGTAGTATAAGCCTAGCGCATTCCTACAATGAGCAGTTCTTC.

This clone showed up just once. V usage is TRBV15 and J usage is TRBJ1-6; D possibly corresponds to TRBD1 (5 bases). V gave up 3 bases and J gave up 8 bases, with 11 bases separating them. The CDR3 is 14 residues long. CDR1 is LNHNV, CDR2 YYDKDF, per germline (reference sequence). The CDR3 nucleotides are TGTGCCACCAGCAGGGAGACAGAATATTCACCCCTCCACTTT. It is translated as CATSRETEYSPLHF.

The chain recombines TRBV7-9 with TRBJ2-7, with 8 positions matching TRBD2. From germline, CDR1 is SEHNR and CDR2 FQNEAQ (reference sequence). After removal of 4 bases from V and 4 bases from J, the junction contained 6 bases not matched to a gene. The CDR3 contains 14 residues. The CDR3 spells CASSSSGGSYEQYF. CDR3 nucleotide sequence: TGTGCCAGCAGCTCCTCGGGGGGGTCTTACGAGCAGTACTTC.

The chain carries TRBV19 and TRBJ2-5, with 9 bases matching TRBD1. The J call may be mistaken, given a closer DNA end match to TRBJ2-7. The CDR3 is made up of 17 amino acids. Looked up from germline, CDR1 is LNHDA and CDR2 is SQIVND (reference sequence). CDR3 in amino acids: CASSIDHGTGFSYEQYF. The CDR3 nucleotides are TGTGCCAGTAGTATAGATCACGGGACAGGGTTCTCCTACGAGCAGTACTTC.